This T cell receptor (beta chain) was captured by sequencing in a study of T cell responses to AZD1222 COVID-19 vaccine. Sequencing was performed with immunoSEQ multiplex PCR; in TCRdb, only in-frame clones are kept and a portion is missing. The data contain some 99,000 clones, about four fifths of them singletons. Germline values: CDR1 SGHNT, CDR2 YYREEE (reference sequence). The CDR3 runs to 14 residues. The germline V and J ends were trimmed by 4 bases and 2 bases, with 13 bases remaining between them. The chain recombines TRBV5-4 with TRBJ2-7; no reliable D call. Sequences were derived from peripheral blood, sampled 28 days after the second AZD1222 dose. The clonotype was recovered from an adult who received the AZD1222 COVID-19 vaccine. The CDR3 loop reads CASSANPGPYEQYF. The CDR3 coding sequence is TGTGCCAGCAGCGCAAACCCCGGACCCTACGAGCAGTACTTC.